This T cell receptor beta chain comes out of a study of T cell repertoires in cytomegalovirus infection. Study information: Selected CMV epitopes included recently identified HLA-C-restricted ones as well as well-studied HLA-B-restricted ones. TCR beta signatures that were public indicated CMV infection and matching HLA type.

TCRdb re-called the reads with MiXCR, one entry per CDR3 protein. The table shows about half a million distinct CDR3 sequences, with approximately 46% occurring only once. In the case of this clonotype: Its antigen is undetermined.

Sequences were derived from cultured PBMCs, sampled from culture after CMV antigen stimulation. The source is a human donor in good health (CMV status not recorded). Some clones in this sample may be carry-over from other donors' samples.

The CDR3 spells CASSFRPRYEQYF. The CDR3 DNA reads TGTGCCAGCAGCTTTCGGCCCCGATACGAGCAGTACTTC. The rearrangement joins TRBV7-2 to TRBJ2-7, with D hard to call. The V gene's germline CDR1 is SGHTA and CDR2 FQGNSA. There are 13 residues in the CDR3. V was clipped by 3 bases and J by 4 bases, with 10 bases between them.